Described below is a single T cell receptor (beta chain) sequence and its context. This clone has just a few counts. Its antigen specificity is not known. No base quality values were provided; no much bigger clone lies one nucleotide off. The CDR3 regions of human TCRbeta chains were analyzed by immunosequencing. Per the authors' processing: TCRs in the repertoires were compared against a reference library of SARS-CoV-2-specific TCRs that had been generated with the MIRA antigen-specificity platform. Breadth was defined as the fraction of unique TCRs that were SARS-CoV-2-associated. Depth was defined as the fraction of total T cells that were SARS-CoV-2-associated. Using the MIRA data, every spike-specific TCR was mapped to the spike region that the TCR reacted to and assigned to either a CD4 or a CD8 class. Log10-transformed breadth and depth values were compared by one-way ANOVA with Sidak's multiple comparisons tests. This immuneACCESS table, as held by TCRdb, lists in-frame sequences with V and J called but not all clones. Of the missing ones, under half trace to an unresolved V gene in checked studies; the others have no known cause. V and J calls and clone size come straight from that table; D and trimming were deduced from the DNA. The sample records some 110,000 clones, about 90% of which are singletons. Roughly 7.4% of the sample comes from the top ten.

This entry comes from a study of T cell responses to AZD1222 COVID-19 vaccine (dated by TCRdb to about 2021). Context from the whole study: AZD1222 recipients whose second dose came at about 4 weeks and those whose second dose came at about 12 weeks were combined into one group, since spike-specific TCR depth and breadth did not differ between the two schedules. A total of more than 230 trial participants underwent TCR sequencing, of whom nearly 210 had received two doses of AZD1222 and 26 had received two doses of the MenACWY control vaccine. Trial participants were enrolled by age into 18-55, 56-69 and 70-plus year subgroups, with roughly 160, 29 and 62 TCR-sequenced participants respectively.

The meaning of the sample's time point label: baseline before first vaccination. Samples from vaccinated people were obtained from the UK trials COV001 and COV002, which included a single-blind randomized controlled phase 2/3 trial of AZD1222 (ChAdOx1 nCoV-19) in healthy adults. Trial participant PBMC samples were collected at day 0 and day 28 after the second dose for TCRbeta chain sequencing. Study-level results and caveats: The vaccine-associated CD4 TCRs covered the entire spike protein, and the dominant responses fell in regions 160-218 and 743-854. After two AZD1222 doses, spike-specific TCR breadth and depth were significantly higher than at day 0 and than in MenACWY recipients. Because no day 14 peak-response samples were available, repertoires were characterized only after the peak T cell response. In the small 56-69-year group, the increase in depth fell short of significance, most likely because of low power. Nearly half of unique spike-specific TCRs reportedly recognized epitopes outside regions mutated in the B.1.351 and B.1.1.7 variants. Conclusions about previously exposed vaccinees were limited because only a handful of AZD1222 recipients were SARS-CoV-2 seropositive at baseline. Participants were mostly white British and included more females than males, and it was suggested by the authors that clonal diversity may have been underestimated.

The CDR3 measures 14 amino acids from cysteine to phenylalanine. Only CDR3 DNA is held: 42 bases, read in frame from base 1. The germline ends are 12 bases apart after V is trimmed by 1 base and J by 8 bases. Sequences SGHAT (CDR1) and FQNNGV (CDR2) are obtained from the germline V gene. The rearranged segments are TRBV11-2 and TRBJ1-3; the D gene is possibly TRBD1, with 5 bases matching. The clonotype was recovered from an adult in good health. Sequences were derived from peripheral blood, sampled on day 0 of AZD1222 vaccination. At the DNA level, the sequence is TGTGCCAGCAGCTTAGTAGGGCCGGGGGACACCATATATTTT. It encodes CASSLVGPGDTIYF.